This TCR beta chain originates from a study of response to subunit inactivated influenza vaccine. Losses at the gene ends were 3 bases for V and 9 bases for J; bases not matched to a gene: 1. The CDR3 loop spans 14 amino acids. Germline CDR1 is MNHEY and CDR2 is SMNVEV (reference sequence). TCRdb redid the calling of the RT-PCR reads with MiXCR, one entry per CDR3 protein. The profile shows roughly 630,000 distinct CDR3 sequences, around 15% of them singletons. At least ten counts were recorded for this clonotype. This sequence was found in a man aged 50-59 years who received an inactivated influenza vaccine. Sequencing used PBMCs from blood, obtained around 14 days before vaccination. This chain uses TRBV27 with TRBJ1-6, with 11 nucleotides matching TRBD1. This CDR3 is CASSLDRGLSPLHF. The CDR3 region has the DNA TGTGCCAGCAGTTTGGACAGGGGGCTTTCACCCCTCCACTTT.